This T cell receptor beta chain was profiled in a study of blood T cell repertoires in COVID-19. About the study: T cells, B-cell-depleted T cells, or PBMCs supplied cDNA or gDNA.

Individuals drawn from 24 US areas were about 18 to 90 years old. Resolution of symptoms, clearance, or two negative PCRs was present in recovered Cohort 3 donors. Looked up from germline, CDR1 is SGHRS and CDR2 is YFSETQ. The CDR3 consists of 16 residues. V was pared by 7 bases and J by 0 bases, with 17 bases between. TCRdb's copy holds only in-frame clones and misses some; the assay was immunoSEQ multiplex PCR. The data hold some 340,000 clones, with around 83% observed a single time. Sequencing used PBMCs or T cells enriched from blood (not recorded which). J is TRBJ2-1 and V is TRBV5-1; weak D call: TRBD2 (6 bases). The receptor comes from a woman aged 50 to 65 who had recovered from COVID-19. CDR3 nucleotides: TGCGCCAGCGATGGGGGACTGGGGAGCTCCTACAATGAGCAGTTCTTC. Protein: CASDGGLGSSYNEQFF.